This TCR beta chain was identified during a study of cytomegalovirus exposure and HLA in healthy donors. General study points: TCR beta chains numbering more than 150 were designated cytomegalovirus-associated.

With 60 Vbeta and 13 Jbeta primers, the PCR was carried out. Sequenced by immunoSEQ multiplex PCR; TCRdb stores in-frame clones only, minus some. The sample carries 150,000 to 200,000 clones, roughly 68% recorded once. Details on this clone: Its antigen is not identified.

Trimming took 5 bases from V and 4 from J, leaving 9 bases between them. Per germline, CDR1 SNHLY and CDR2 FYNNEI. This CDR3 has 14 residues. The sample consisted of PBMCs. The genes are TRBV2 and TRBJ2-6, with D unclear. The receptor comes from a man aged 25 to 40 in good health and CMV-seropositive. CDR3 in DNA: TGTGCCAGCAGTATGGGCTTGGGGGCCAACGTCCTGACTTTC. This sequence encodes CASSMGLGANVLTF.